One sample yielded the 11 T cell receptor beta chains listed below, sequenced in a study of T cell responses to AZD1222 COVID-19 vaccine. Assay: immunoSEQ multiplex PCR; the TCRdb copy retains only in-frame clones and omits some. The sample contains about 150,000 clones, around 90% of which appear only once. Specimen: peripheral blood, collected on day 0 of AZD1222 vaccination. These receptor sequences come from an adult in good health.

The genes are TRBV28 and TRBJ1-5, with TRBD1 matching over 8 bases. The V gene end was trimmed by 9 bases and the J gene end by 3 bases; junction bases not matched to a gene: 10. Germline V gives CDR1 MDHEN, CDR2 SYDVKM. The CDR3 is 15 residues long. CDR3 nucleotides: TGTGCCAGTATCCCAGGGGGACAGGTCAATCAGCCCCAGCATTTT. Its translation is CASIPGGQVNQPQHF.

This clone was seen only once. V is TRBV28 and J is TRBJ2-2; D is tentatively TRBD1 or TRBD2 (5 bases each). The CDR3 extends over 12 amino acids. Germline V CDR1 and CDR2: MDHEN, SYDVKM. CDR3 amino acids: CAGTGNTGELFF. CDR3 in DNA: TGTGCGGGGACGGGTAACACCGGGGAGCTGTTTTTT.

This chain links TRBV18 with TRBJ1-5; D gene uncertain. The CDR3 is 16 amino acids. Germline-derived CDR1 and CDR2 are KGHSH and LQKENI. V was trimmed by 5 bases and J by 0 bases, leaving 14 bases between them. This CDR3 is CASSVYGSNSNQPQHF. CDR3 coding DNA: TGTGCCAGCTCAGTCTACGGCAGTAATAGCAATCAGCCCCAGCATTTT.

This rearrangement joins TRBV9 to TRBJ2-2; perhaps TRBD1 as D (5 bases). The CDR3 consists of 14 residues. Deletions cut 3 bases from V and 2 bases from J, with 8 bases between. Germline V gives CDR1 SGDLS, CDR2 YYNGEE. CDR3 bases: TGTGCCAGCAGCGCGACAGTTAACACCGGGGAGCTGTTTTTT. Protein sequence: CASSATVNTGELFF.

Here the CDR3 DNA reads TGCGCCAGCAGCCAGGACTGGACTAGCGATAGCACAGATACGCAGTATTTT. Translation: CASSQDWTSDSTDTQYF. This chain links TRBV4-3 with TRBJ2-3, with TRBD2 matching 9 bases. The CDR3 extends over 17 amino acids. Per the germline V gene, CDR1 is LGHNA and CDR2 is YSLEER. J lost 0 bases, V lost 3 bases, and 7 bases had no gene match.

The chain carries TRBV6-2 or TRBV6-3 and TRBJ2-1; TRBD2 aligns across 13 bases. CDR1 and CDR2 (germline): MNHEY, SVGEGT. The V and J ends lost 5 bases and 12 bases, in that order; junction bases with no gene match: 7. The CDR3 contains 14 residues. In nucleotides, the CDR3 is TGTGCCAGCAGTGGAGGGACTAGCGGGATTCGGCAGTTCTTC. This sequence encodes CASSGGTSGIRQFF.

The chain employs TRBV11-1 and TRBJ2-7, with D tentatively TRBD1 or TRBD2 (6 bases each). V was cut by 5 bases and J by 6 bases, with 20 bases left in between. Germline CDR1 is SGHAT and CDR2 is FQDESV (reference sequence). The CDR3 is 15 residues long. The CDR3 loop reads CASSPGTSVRGEQYF. CDR3 nucleotide sequence: TGTGCCAGCAGCCCCGGGACATCGGTGCGGGGCGAGCAGTACTTC.

The table lists this clone with a count of one. The chain joins TRBV27 to TRBJ2-1, with 10 bases fitting TRBD2. The germline V gene encodes CDR1 MNHEY and CDR2 SMNVEV (reference sequence). V lost 5 bases, J lost 6 bases, and 1 base stayed unmatched. The CDR3 runs to 13 residues. The CDR3 region is CASSGLAANEQFF. The CDR3 nucleotides read TGTGCCAGCAGTGGACTAGCGGCCAATGAGCAGTTCTTC.

The chain is built from TRBV6-2 or TRBV6-3 and TRBJ2-7, with D unresolved. CDR1 and CDR2 from the germline V gene are MNHEY and SVGEGT. V was clipped by 2 bases and J by 3 bases, with 17 bases between them. The CDR3 loop spans 16 amino acids. In DNA form, the CDR3 reads TGTGCCAGCAGTTACGGAGTAGCCGTGGCCTACTACGAGCAGTACTTC. Its translation: CASSYGVAVAYYEQYF.

CDR3 sequence (DNA): TGTGCCAGCTCACCTCCGGCACAGGGGGCGCGAGGGGGCTACACCTTC. Translating it yields CASSPPAQGARGGYTF. The rearrangement joins TRBV18 to TRBJ1-2; 9 bases are shared with TRBD1. In germline, CDR1 is KGHSH, CDR2 LQKENI. The CDR3 runs to 16 residues. With V trimmed by 3 bases and J by 8 bases, 13 bases remained unmatched. The variable domain in full, with the rest retrieved from reference TRBV18 and TRBJ1-2, is NAGVMQNPRHLVRRRGQEARLRCSPMKGHSHVYWYRQLPEEGLKFMVYLQKENIIDESGMPKERFSAEFPKEGPSILRIQQVVRGDSAAYFCASSPPAQGARGGYTFGSGTRLTVV.

The gene calls are TRBV4-1 and TRBJ1-2, with D possibly being TRBD1 (6 bases). Between the trimmed V and J ends, which lost 0 bases and 9 bases, there was a span of 14 bases. Germline CDR1 is MGHRA and CDR2 is YSYEKL. CDR3 size: 14 residues. The CDR3, as DNA: TGCGCCAGCAGCCAAGATAGGGGGGTCGGAAGCTACACCTTC. The encoded protein is CASSQDRGVGSYTF.